Listed below are T cell receptor beta chains from one sample, sequenced in a study of read filtering for tumor transcriptome and immune sequencing. TCRdb recomputed calls from the reads with MiXCR, one row per CDR3 protein. The sample carries 75,000 to 90,000 distinct CDR3 sequences, around 12% recorded once. Sequencing was done on a sample of a population of CD138-negative cells sorted from bone marrow. These receptors all stem from a donor at least 40 years old with multiple myeloma. Both conserved end residues are part of each CDR3. A D gene is named only where the DNA matches it firmly. Expanded clones get a size class; other rows say once, few or many, or leave the size out.

clone_size	v_call	j_call	d_call	cdr3_aa	cdr3_nt
many	TRBV7-3	TRBJ2-1	TRBD2	CASSALAGRANEQFF	TGTGCCAGCAGCGCACTAGCGGGAAGGGCCAATGAGCAGTTCTTC
many	TRBV5-6	TRBJ2-7	TRBD2	CASSWLTSGRPYEQYF	TGTGCCAGCAGCTGGTTGACTAGCGGGAGGCCCTACGAGCAGTACTTC
many	TRBV19	TRBJ2-1	-	CASSMAGVINEQFF	TGTGCCAGTAGTATGGCAGGGGTGATCAATGAGCAGTTCTTC
-	TRBV29-1	TRBJ2-5	-	CSATGGAGRETQYF	TGCAGCGCCACTGGGGGGGCAGGGAGAGAGACCCAGTACTTC
once	TRBV18	TRBJ2-1	TRBD1	CASSPPRGQGGSSNEQLF	TGTGCCAGCTCACCACCCCGAGGACAGGGGGGGAGTAGCAATGAGCAGCTCTTC
many	TRBV9	TRBJ1-6	TRBD1	CASSVDRGANSPLHF	TGTGCCAGCAGCGTGGACAGGGGTGCTAATTCACCCCTCCACTTT
many	TRBV11-2	TRBJ1-1	-	CASRPGLNTEAFF	TGTGCCAGCAGGCCGGGACTGAACACTGAAGCTTTCTTT
many	TRBV11-2	TRBJ1-1	-	CASSFPQGEAFF	TGTGCCAGCAGCTTCCCCCAGGGAGAAGCTTTCTTT
many	TRBV11-3	TRBJ2-3	-	CASSLSQGAEERQYF	TGTGCCAGCAGCTTATCACAGGGAGCGGAGGAAAGGCAGTATTTT
many	TRBV12-3/TRBV12-4	TRBJ2-7	TRBD1	CASSRGTGRGQYF	TGTGCCAGCAGTCGTGGGACAGGCCGAGGGCAGTACTTC
many	TRBV20-1	TRBJ2-1	TRBD2	CSAGVAGVRANEQFF	TGCAGTGCTGGGGTAGCGGGAGTACGGGCCAATGAGCAGTTCTTC
many	TRBV5-5	TRBJ2-1	-	CASSLPPGANNEQFF	TGTGCCAGCAGCTTGCCCCCAGGGGCCAACAATGAGCAGTTCTTC
few	TRBV28	TRBJ2-7	-	CASSPPTNSYEQYF	TGTGCCAGCAGTCCGCCGACGAATTCCTACGAGCAGTACTTC
many	TRBV15	TRBJ2-7	TRBD2	CATSRDLQTSGARFSYEQYF	TGTGCCACCAGCAGAGATTTACAAACTAGCGGAGCCCGATTCTCCTACGAGCAGTACTTC
many	TRBV19	TRBJ2-1	TRBD2	CASSDGRGYNEQFF	TGTGCCAGTAGTGATGGGAGGGGCTACAATGAGCAGTTCTTC
many	TRBV7-9	TRBJ2-7	TRBD2	CASSYPGLAVAEQYF	TGTGCCAGCAGCTACCCGGGACTAGCTGTGGCCGAGCAGTACTTC
many	TRBV20-1	TRBJ2-7	-	CSARDELRDLPSYEQYF	TGCAGTGCTAGAGATGAGCTGCGGGACCTCCCTTCCTACGAGCAGTACTTC
many	TRBV14	TRBJ1-1	-	CASTAARNTEAFF	TGTGCCAGCACTGCGGCCAGGAACACTGAAGCTTTCTTT
many	TRBV7-9	TRBJ2-1	-	CASSLTAGASSYNEQFF	TGTGCCAGCAGCTTAACTGCCGGGGCCAGCTCCTACAATGAGCAGTTCTTC
many	TRBV29-1	TRBJ2-3	TRBD2	CSVEIGTTTDTQYF	TGCAGCGTTGAAATTGGGACTACCACAGATACGCAGTATTTT
many	TRBV7-9	TRBJ2-5	-	CASSLTGLKETQYF	TGTGCCAGCAGCCTAACAGGGCTCAAAGAGACCCAGTACTTC
few	TRBV28	TRBJ2-7	TRBD1	CASSSRQGSEQYF	TGTGCCAGCAGTTCCCGACAGGGGAGCGAGCAGTACTTC
-	TRBV4-1	TRBJ2-7	TRBD1	CASSQGVTGGDEQYF	TGCGCCAGCAGCCAAGGGGTGACAGGGGGGGACGAGCAGTACTTC
many	TRBV2	TRBJ2-1	-	CASRPERTYNEQFF	TGTGCCAGCAGACCCGAGCGGACCTACAATGAGCAGTTCTTC
many	TRBV29-1	TRBJ1-1	-	CSVDSGRHHEAFF	TGCAGCGTTGATTCGGGACGCCATCATGAAGCTTTCTTT
many	TRBV7-2	TRBJ2-1	-	CASSSYGTYNEQFF	TGTGCCAGCAGCTCATACGGGACTTACAATGAGCAGTTCTTC
many	TRBV7-9	TRBJ2-1	-	CASSPRRSYNEQFF	TGTGCCAGCAGCCCCCGGAGGTCATACAATGAGCAGTTCTTC
many	TRBV20-1	TRBJ1-1	-	CSLGPLNTEAFF	TGCAGTTTGGGGCCCTTGAACACTGAAGCTTTCTTT
-	TRBV4-2	TRBJ2-7	-	CASSQGHQSGGGTYEQYF	TGTGCCAGCAGCCAAGGTCATCAAAGCGGAGGCGGGACCTACGAGCAGTACTTC
few	TRBV5-1	TRBJ2-5	TRBD2	CASSLQAGVAETQYF	TGCGCCAGCAGCTTGCAAGCGGGAGTGGCGGAGACCCAGTACTTC
many	TRBV5-1	TRBJ2-5	-	CASSWGHQRETQYF	TGCGCCAGCAGCTGGGGACACCAACGGGAGACCCAGTACTTC
many	TRBV28	TRBJ1-5	-	CASSLLGQGTTQPQHF	TGTGCCAGCAGTTTATTGGGACAAGGGACAACTCAGCCCCAGCATTTT
many	TRBV3-1	TRBJ2-1	TRBD1	CASSQQGQGGFF	TGTGCCAGCAGCCAACAAGGACAGGGTGGGTTCTTC
many	TRBV20-1	TRBJ2-7	-	CSVQLAYEQYF	TGCAGTGTACAGCTAGCCTACGAGCAGTACTTC
many	TRBV5-1	TRBJ2-1	-	CASGSTSSYNEQFF	TGCGCCAGCGGGAGTACGAGCTCCTACAATGAGCAGTTCTTC
many	TRBV6-1	TRBJ2-7	-	CASSVGLVGNEQYF	TGTGCCAGCAGTGTGGGACTTGTTGGTAACGAGCAGTACTTC
many	TRBV28	TRBJ2-2	-	CASSLPGGPGELFF	TGTGCCAGCAGTTTACCAGGCGGCCCCGGGGAGCTGTTTTTT
-	TRBV20-1	TRBJ2-1	TRBD2	CSARDGTSGSKQFF	TGCAGTGCTAGAGACGGGACTAGCGGGAGTAAGCAGTTCTTC
many	TRBV2	TRBJ2-5	-	CASSGQSKETQYF	TGTGCCAGCAGTGGTCAGTCAAAAGAGACCCAGTACTTC
many	TRBV20-1	TRBJ2-2	TRBD2	CSAPDRALAGGRTGELFF	TGCAGTGCTCCCGACAGGGCTCTAGCGGGAGGGCGGACCGGGGAGCTGTTTTTT
many	TRBV20-1	TRBJ2-5	TRBD2	CSARGSSGGRETQYF	TGCAGTGCTAGAGGGAGTAGCGGGGGGAGGGAGACCCAGTACTTC
many	TRBV7-8	TRBJ2-1	-	CASSLSGLGLNEQFF	TGTGCCAGCAGCTTATCCGGCCTAGGTCTAAATGAGCAGTTCTTC
many	TRBV6-5	TRBJ1-1	-	CASSDSRKMNTEAFF	TGTGCCAGCAGTGACTCCCGCAAAATGAACACTGAAGCTTTCTTT
many	TRBV29-1	TRBJ2-1	TRBD2	CSVGASGRYNEQFF	TGCAGCGTTGGGGCTAGCGGGAGGTACAATGAGCAGTTCTTC
many	TRBV18	TRBJ2-7	TRBD2	CASSRTSGSYEQYF	TGTGCCAGCTCGAGGACTAGCGGGAGTTACGAGCAGTACTTC
many	TRBV12-3/TRBV12-4	TRBJ1-1	-	CASSPQGIEVFF	TGTGCCAGCAGCCCACAGGGAATTGAGGTTTTCTTT
many	TRBV20-1	TRBJ2-1	-	CSAREGADNEQFF	TGCAGTGCTAGAGAGGGGGCGGACAATGAGCAGTTCTTC
-	TRBV19	TRBJ2-1	-	CASSSGVPYNEQFF	TGTGCCAGTAGCTCGGGCGTGCCCTACAATGAGCAGTTCTTC
many	TRBV20-1	TRBJ2-7	-	CSAIRDQSSYEQYF	TGCAGTGCAATCCGGGACCAAAGCTCCTACGAGCAGTACTTC
many	TRBV5-1	TRBJ2-1	TRBD2	CASSWSGTNSLNEQFF	TGCGCCAGCAGCTGGTCCGGGACTAACTCCCTCAATGAGCAGTTCTTC
few	TRBV11-2	TRBJ2-1	-	CASSWTTYNEQFF	TGTGCCAGCAGCTGGACAACCTACAATGAGCAGTTCTTC
-	TRBV20-1	TRBJ2-7	-	CSARGHVASYEQYF	TGCAGTGCTAGAGGTCACGTGGCCTCCTACGAGCAGTACTTC
many	TRBV29-1	TRBJ1-2	-	CSVVADPYGYTF	TGCAGCGTTGTCGCTGATCCCTATGGCTACACCTTC
many	TRBV29-1	TRBJ2-2	TRBD1	CSVVVQGATGELFF	TGCAGCGTTGTAGTACAGGGGGCCACCGGGGAGCTGTTTTTT
many	TRBV5-1	TRBJ2-2	-	CASSDSTSTGELFF	TGCGCCAGCAGCGACTCGACTAGCACCGGGGAGCTGTTTTTT